These T cell receptor beta chains were read from a single sample in a study of blood T cell repertoires in COVID-19. Clones were sequenced by immunoSEQ multiplex PCR, and TCRdb holds only the in-frame ones, with some missing. The sample carries 240,000 or so clones, approximately 86% recorded once. The specimen sequenced was peripheral blood. The receptor set was obtained from a woman in her 30s who had recovered from COVID-19. The CDR3 runs from the conserved cysteine through the conserved F or W. A row's size may be missing; if present it is once, few, many or a size class.

cdr3_aa	clone_size	v_call
CASSLPTSGGLGSYEQYF	NA	TRBV5-4
CASSLLRPGYEQYF	NA	TRBV11-2
CASSQGVVGAYEQYF	NA	TRBV3-1/TRBV3-2
CASSYGTGERGF	NA	TRBV6-1
CASSQEKGSTAFF	NA	TRBV14
CASSQSGGRQPQHF	once	TRBV23-1
CASRSKQGPAYEQYF	once	TRBV6-5
CAISTWGGTEAFF	NA	TRBV10-3
CASSFVSRETQYF	NA	TRBV7-8
CASSESHSGNIQYF	NA	TRBV6-4
CASSLDTYNEQFF	NA	TRBV5-1
CSVEDYGASWETQYF	NA	TRBV29-1
CATSDRSRGANLETQYF	NA	TRBV24-1
CASSRGTGMNTGELFF	many	TRBV5-4
CASSVQGANYNEQFF	NA	TRBV9
CATSRDHLSLGEQYF	NA	TRBV15
CASSESRGLGQFF	NA	TRBV2
CAIRQGAGADTQYF	NA	TRBV10-3
CASSESGANVLTF	NA	TRBV6-1
CASSVGEQGGGYTF	NA	TRBV9
CASSVAEQVNEKLFF	NA	TRBV9
CASSLLAGEITDTQYF	NA	TRBV13
CASSTSGAWGYTF	NA	TRBV9
CASSLTPGAPNTGELFF	NA	TRBV5-1
CASSPTSQRSEQYF	few	TRBV7-2
CASSLVGVEQYF	NA	TRBV12-3/TRBV12-4
CASSPAGRFGNTIYF	NA	TRBV3-1/TRBV3-2
CASSLGTSGASYEQYF	NA	TRBV7-4
CAWSIRQGADGYTF	few	TRBV30
CASSLTSGGALSGELFF	NA	TRBV5-5
CASTGTGVNSPLHF	NA	TRBV6-5